The rows below give T cell receptor beta chains drawn from one sample of a study of post-analysis software for immune sequencing data. TCRdb reanalysed the PCR reads using MiXCR and keeps one entry per CDR3 protein. The sample shows over 300,000 distinct CDR3 sequences, around 33% of them seen only once. The sequenced material came from blood. The receptor set was obtained from a girl aged 5 to 17 with multiple sclerosis. Each CDR3 is given without its conserved first and last residue.

TRBV3-1	TRBJ2-7	ASSQGRLLSSYEQY
TRBV7-2	TRBJ2-5	ASSLMGQGGETQY
TRBV3-1	TRBJ2-1	ASSPSRANNEQF
TRBV7-2	TRBJ2-5	ASSLARGGETQY
TRBV29-1	TRBJ2-1	SVESQYNEQF
TRBV11-2	TRBJ2-3	ASSYPGREDTQY
TRBV20-1	TRBJ2-7	SAGRDTSSYEQY
TRBV12-3/TRBV12-4	TRBJ1-2	ASSRSPWDYGYT
TRBV4-3	TRBJ1-5	ASSQERYSNQPQH
TRBV5-5	TRBJ2-7	ASSLNGVYEQY
TRBV6-5	TRBJ1-2	ASSRDNRGYT
TRBV6-1	TRBJ1-2	ASRPSSGAGNYGYT
TRBV6-2/TRBV6-3	TRBJ2-5	ASSPGTRGEQY
TRBV29-1	TRBJ2-1	SVARASCNEQF
TRBV12-3/TRBV12-4	TRBJ2-1	ASSLVEDEQF
TRBV4-3	TRBJ2-3	ASSQDWALAGSTDTQY
TRBV7-9	TRBJ2-1	ASSQGGPQGQF
TRBV12-3/TRBV12-4	TRBJ1-1	ASSPRDRGNTEAF
TRBV7-6	TRBJ2-7	ASSAGGGGSYEQY
TRBV6-1	TRBJ2-1	AGSGWAGGHNEQF
TRBV6-5	TRBJ1-1	ASTLLTGVTEAF
TRBV13	TRBJ2-5	ASSPWTRQETQY